This T cell receptor beta chain was sequenced in a study of neoadjuvant anti-PD-1 for oral cavity cancer. Turning to the study itself: Patients without progression received a fourth nivolumab dose around day 43, then surgical resection on days 50-56. Study-level results: PBMC Gini-index clonality exceeded responders' in non-responders post-nivolumab.

Blood cells were analyzed directly, without culture or expansion. This table comes from immunoSEQ multiplex PCR, and its TCRdb copy is limited to in-frame clones, with some not included. Seen here are about 72,000 clones, around 83% observed once, and the top ten hold around 3.2%. Worth noting for this clone: Its antigen is not known.

With 7 bases clipped from V and 6 bases from J, the junction kept 8 bases outside the gene matches. This CDR3 comprises 13 residues. Per germline, CDR1 LNHDA and CDR2 SQIVND (reference sequence). This TCR came from a person aged 40-85 years with oral cavity squamous cell carcinoma. The J gene is TRBJ1-2, the V gene TRBV19; 7 bases line up with TRBD1. Sequenced material: PBMCs, taken before nivolumab (anti-PD-1) treatment. CDR3 in amino acids: CASNFRQGDGYTF. In DNA, the CDR3 is TGTGCCAGTAACTTTCGGCAGGGGGATGGCTACACCTTC.